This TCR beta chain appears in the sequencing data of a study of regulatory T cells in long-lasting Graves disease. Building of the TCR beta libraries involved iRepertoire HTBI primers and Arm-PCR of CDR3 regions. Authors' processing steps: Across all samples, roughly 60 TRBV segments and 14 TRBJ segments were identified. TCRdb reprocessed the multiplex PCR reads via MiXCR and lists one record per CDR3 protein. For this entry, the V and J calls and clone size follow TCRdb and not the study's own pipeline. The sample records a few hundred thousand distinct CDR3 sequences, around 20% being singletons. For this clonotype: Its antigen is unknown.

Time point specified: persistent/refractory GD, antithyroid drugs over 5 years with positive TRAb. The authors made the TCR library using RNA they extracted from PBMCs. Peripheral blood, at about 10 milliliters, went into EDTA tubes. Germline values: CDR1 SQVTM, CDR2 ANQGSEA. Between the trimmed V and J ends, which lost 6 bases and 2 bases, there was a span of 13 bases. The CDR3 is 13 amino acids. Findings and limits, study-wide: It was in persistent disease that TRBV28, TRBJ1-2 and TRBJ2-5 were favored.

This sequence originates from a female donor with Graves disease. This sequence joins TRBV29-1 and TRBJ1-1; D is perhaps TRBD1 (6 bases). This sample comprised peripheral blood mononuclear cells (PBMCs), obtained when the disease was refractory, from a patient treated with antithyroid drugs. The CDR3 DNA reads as TGCAGCGTGAGTATGGGGGCAAACACTGAAGCTTTCTTT. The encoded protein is CSVSMGANTEAFF.